This T cell receptor beta chain derives from a study of blood T cell repertoires in COVID-19. Study-level background: Sources were T cells, B-cell-depleted T cells, or PBMCs; the material itself was cDNA or gDNA.

A PCR-confirmed or clinician-diagnosed COVID-19 case had contacted exposed participants within 2 weeks of entry. Original data processing: Amplified reference gene primers provided the basis for estimating nucleated cell counts. Clones were read by immunoSEQ multiplex PCR, and TCRdb kept only the in-frame ones, dropping some. Clone size and V and J calls were adopted from that table, with D and trimming inferred from the DNA. The sample yields 200,000 to 250,000 clones, roughly 80% seen once. The sequenced sample consisted of PBMCs or T cells enriched from blood (not recorded which). The sequence came from a woman aged 50 to 65 who had been exposed to COVID-19.

The CDR3 loop reads CAIREDSGNTIYF. The DNA of the CDR3 is TGTGCCATCCGAGAGGACTCTGGAAACACCATATATTTT. The chain combines TRBV10-3 with TRBJ1-3, with unresolved D. Germline CDR1 reads ENHRY; CDR2 reads SYGVKD. Trimming removed 8 bases from V and 0 bases from J, with 8 bases in between. This CDR3 contains 13 residues.